This T cell receptor beta chain appears in the sequencing data of a study of cytomegalovirus exposure and HLA in healthy donors. A multiplex PCR was run with 60 Vbeta primers and 13 Jbeta primers. Sequencing was performed with immunoSEQ multiplex PCR; in TCRdb, only in-frame clones are kept and a portion is missing. The sample gives 150,000 to 200,000 clones, approximately 59% of which show up once; around 3% is in the top ten. Of note for this clone: Germline and junction disagree at one end, which may indicate a read error. In the same sample, other DNA sequences code for this CDR3.

Germline V gene lookup returns CDR1 SGHRS and CDR2 YFSETQ. This CDR3 is 16 amino acids long. Material for sequencing was PBMCs. This clonotype was sampled from a man in his forties in good health and CMV-seronegative. The rearrangement joins TRBV5-1 to TRBJ1-1, with D possibly TRBD1 on 6 matching bases. CDR3 nucleotides: TGTGCCAGCAGCTCGTCTCCACAGGGTGGAGGCACTGAAGCTTTCTTT. Translation gives CASSSSPQGGGTEAFF.